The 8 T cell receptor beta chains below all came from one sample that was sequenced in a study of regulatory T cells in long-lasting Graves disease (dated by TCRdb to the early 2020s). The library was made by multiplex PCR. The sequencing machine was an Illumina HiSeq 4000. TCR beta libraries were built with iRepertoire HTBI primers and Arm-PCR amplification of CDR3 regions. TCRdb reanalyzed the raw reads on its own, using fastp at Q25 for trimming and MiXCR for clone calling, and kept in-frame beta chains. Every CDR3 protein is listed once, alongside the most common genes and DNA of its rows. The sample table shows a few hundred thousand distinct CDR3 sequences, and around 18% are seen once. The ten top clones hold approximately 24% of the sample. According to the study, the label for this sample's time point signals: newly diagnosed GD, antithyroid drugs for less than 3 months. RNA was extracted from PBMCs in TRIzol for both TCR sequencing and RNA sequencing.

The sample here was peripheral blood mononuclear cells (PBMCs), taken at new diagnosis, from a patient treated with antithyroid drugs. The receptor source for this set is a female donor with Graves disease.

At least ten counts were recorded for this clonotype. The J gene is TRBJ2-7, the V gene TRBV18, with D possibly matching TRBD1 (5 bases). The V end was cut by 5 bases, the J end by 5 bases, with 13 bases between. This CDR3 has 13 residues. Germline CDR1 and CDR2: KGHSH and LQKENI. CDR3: CASSDRLIDEQYF. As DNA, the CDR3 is TGTGCCAGCTCAGACAGACTGATTGACGAGCAGTACTTC. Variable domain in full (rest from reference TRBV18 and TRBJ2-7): NAGVMQNPRHLVRRRGQEARLRCSPMKGHSHVYWYRQLPEEGLKFMVYLQKENIIDESGMPKERFSAEFPKEGPSILRIQQVVRGDSAAYFCASSDRLIDEQYFGPGTRLTVT.

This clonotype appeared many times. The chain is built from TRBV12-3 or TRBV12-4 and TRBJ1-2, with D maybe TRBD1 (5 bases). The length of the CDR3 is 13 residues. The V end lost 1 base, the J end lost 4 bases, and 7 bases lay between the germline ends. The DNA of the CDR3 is TGTGCCAGCAGTTTAGTAGGGACCTATGGCTACACCTTC. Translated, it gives CASSLVGTYGYTF.

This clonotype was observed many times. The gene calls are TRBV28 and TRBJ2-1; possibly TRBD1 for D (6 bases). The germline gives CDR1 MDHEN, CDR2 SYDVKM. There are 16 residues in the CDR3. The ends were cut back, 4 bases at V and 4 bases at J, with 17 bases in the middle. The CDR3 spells CASSSLTGETYNEQFF. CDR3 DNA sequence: TGTGCCAGCAGTTCCTTGACAGGAGAAACTTACAATGAGCAGTTCTTC.

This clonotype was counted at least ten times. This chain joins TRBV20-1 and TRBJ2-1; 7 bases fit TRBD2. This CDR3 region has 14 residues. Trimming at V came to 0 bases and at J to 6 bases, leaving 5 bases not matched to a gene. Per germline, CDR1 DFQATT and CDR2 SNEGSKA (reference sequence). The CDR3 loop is CSAREGTISNEQFF. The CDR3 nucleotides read TGCAGTGCTAGAGAAGGGACTATAAGCAATGAGCAGTTCTTC.

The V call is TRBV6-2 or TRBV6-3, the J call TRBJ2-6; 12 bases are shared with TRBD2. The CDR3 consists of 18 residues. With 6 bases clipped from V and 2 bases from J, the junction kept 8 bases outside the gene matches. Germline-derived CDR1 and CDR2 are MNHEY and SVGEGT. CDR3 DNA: TGTGCCAGCAGCCCCAGGACTAGCGGGATCCCTGGGGCCAACGTCCTGACTTTC. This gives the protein CASSPRTSGIPGANVLTF.

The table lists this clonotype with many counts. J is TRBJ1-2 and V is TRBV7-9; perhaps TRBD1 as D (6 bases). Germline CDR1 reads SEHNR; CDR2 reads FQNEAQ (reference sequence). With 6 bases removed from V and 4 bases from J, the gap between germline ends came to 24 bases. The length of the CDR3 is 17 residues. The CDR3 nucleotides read TGTGCCAGCAGTGGGGGCGCGGGTGCGGGGGCCGTCTATGGCTACACCTTC. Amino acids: CASSGGAGAGAVYGYTF.

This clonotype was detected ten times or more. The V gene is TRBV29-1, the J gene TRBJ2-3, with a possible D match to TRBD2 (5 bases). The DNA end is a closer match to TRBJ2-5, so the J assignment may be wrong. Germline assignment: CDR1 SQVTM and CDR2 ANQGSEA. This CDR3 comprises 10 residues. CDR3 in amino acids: CSVSGETQYF. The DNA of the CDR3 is TGCAGCGTTTCGGGGGAGACCCAGTACTTC.

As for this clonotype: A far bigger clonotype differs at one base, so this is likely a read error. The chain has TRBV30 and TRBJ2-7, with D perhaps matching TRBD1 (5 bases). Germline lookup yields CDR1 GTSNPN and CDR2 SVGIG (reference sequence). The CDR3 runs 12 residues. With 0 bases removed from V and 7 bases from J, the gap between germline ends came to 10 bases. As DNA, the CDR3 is TGTGCCTGGAGTGTATGGGGCTATGAGCAGTACTTC. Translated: CAWSVWGYEQYF. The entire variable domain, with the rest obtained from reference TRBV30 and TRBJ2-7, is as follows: SQTIHQWPATLVQPVGSPLSLECTVEGTSNPNLYWYRQAAGRGLQLLFYSVGIGQISSEVPQNLSASRPQDRQFILSSKKLLLSDSGFYLCAWSVWGYEQYFGPGTRLTVT.